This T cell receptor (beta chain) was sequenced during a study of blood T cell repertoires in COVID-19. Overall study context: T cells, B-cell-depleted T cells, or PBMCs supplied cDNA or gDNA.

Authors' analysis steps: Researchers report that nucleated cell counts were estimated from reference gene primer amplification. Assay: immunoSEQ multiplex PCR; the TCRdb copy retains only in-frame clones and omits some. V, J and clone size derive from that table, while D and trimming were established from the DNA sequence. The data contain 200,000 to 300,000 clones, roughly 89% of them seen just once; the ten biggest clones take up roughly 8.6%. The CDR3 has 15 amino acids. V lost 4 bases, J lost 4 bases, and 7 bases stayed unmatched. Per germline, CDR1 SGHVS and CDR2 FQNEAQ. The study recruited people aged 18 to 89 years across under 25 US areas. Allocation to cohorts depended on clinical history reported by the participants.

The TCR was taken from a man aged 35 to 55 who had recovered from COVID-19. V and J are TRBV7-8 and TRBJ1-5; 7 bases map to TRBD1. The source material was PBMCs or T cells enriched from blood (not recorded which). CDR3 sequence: CASSSSGQENQPQHF. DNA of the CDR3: TGTGCCAGCAGCTCATCCGGACAGGAAAATCAGCCCCAGCATTTT.